These 16 T cell receptor beta chains were all obtained from the same sample, sequenced in a study of cytomegalovirus exposure and HLA in healthy donors. PCR involved 60 Vbeta and 13 Jbeta primers. Clones were sequenced by immunoSEQ multiplex PCR, and TCRdb holds only the in-frame ones, with some missing. Among about 110,000 clones listed, around 80% were seen once. The sequenced sample consisted of PBMCs. The receptors stem from a man aged 25-45 years in good health and CMV-seropositive.

The chain uses TRBV30 and TRBJ1-4, with D unclear. There are 12 residues in the CDR3. Germline V lookup: CDR1 GTSNPN, CDR2 SVGIG (reference sequence). V was clipped by 3 bases and J by 5 bases, with 7 bases between them. The CDR3 sequence is CAWRRPNEKLFF. CDR3 coding DNA: TGTGCCTGGAGGCGCCCGAATGAAAAACTGTTTTTT.

The rearrangement joins TRBV10-3 to TRBJ2-2; 7 bases line up with TRBD1. Germline V gene lookup returns CDR1 ENHRY and CDR2 SYGVKD. The CDR3 is 14 residues long. The trim removed 9 bases at V and 3 bases at J, leaving 7 bases unmatched. The CDR3 sequence is CAIPGQADTGELFF. The CDR3 nucleotides read TGTGCCATACCCGGACAGGCGGACACCGGGGAGCTGTTTTTT.

This chain uses TRBV5-4 with TRBJ1-2; 7 bases match TRBD1. Germline CDR1 reads SGHNT; CDR2 reads YYREEE (reference sequence). V trimming: 3 bases; J trimming: 3 bases; junction bases outside the gene matches: 8. This CDR3 comprises 15 residues. CDR3 DNA: TGTGCCAGCAGCTCACCAGACAGGGACCACTATGGCTACACCTTC. This sequence encodes CASSSPDRDHYGYTF.

V is TRBV15 and J is TRBJ2-5; tentatively, D is TRBD2 (6 bases). Trimming removed 0 bases at V and 3 bases at J, with 14 bases between. CDR1 is LNHNV and CDR2 is YYDKDF in the germline V gene (reference sequence). The CDR3 contains 16 residues. For the CDR3, the DNA is TGTGCCACCAGCAGAGACCGGGACTTTCAGGAAGAGACCCAGTACTTC. Translating gives CATSRDRDFQEETQYF.

This clone was recorded a few times. The chain's CDR3 is CAISEGGLSEKLFF. The CDR3 DNA sequence: TGTGCCATCAGTGAAGGGGGCTTGAGTGAAAAACTGTTTTTT. The V and J genes are TRBV10-3 and TRBJ1-4, with 7 bases matching TRBD1. The CDR3 length is 14 residues. Trimming took 3 bases from V and 7 from J; bases not matched to a gene: 5. Germline V gene sequence: CDR1 ENHRY, CDR2 SYGVKD.

This clone was detected only a few times. CDR3 protein: CASSPEQGQTNEKLFF. As DNA, the CDR3 is TGTGCCAGCAGCCCTGAGCAGGGACAAACTAATGAAAAACTGTTTTTT. The rearrangement joins TRBV9 to TRBJ1-4, with D possibly matching TRBD1 (6 bases). The ends were cut back, 4 bases at V and 1 base at J, with 14 bases in the middle. Germline-derived CDR1 and CDR2 are SGDLS and YYNGEE. There are 16 residues in the CDR3.

V usage is TRBV7-2 and J usage is TRBJ1-1; 7 positions match TRBD1. V shed 7 bases and J 6 bases; nucleotides not matched to a gene: 5. The CDR3 runs 12 residues. Germline lookup yields CDR1 SGHTA and CDR2 FQGNSA. CDR3: CASTSGGPEAFF. DNA of the CDR3: TGTGCCAGCACCTCAGGGGGGCCTGAAGCTTTCTTT. Using reference TRBV7-2 and TRBJ1-1 for the parts outside the CDR3, the full variable domain is GAGVSQSPSNKVTEKGKDVELRCDPISGHTALYWYRQSLGQGLEFLIYFQGNSAPDKSGLPSDRFSAERTGGSVSTLTIQRTQQEDSAVYLCASTSGGPEAFFGQGTRLTVV.

This chain uses TRBV19 with TRBJ2-3; 8 bases line up with TRBD1. Germline V gene lookup returns CDR1 LNHDA and CDR2 SQIVND (reference sequence). CDR3 length equals 13 residues. Trimming took 10 bases from V and 4 from J; bases not matched to a gene: 7. The CDR3 loop reads CATSQGESDTQYF. As DNA, the CDR3 is TGTGCCACCTCACAGGGGGAATCAGATACGCAGTATTTT.

This clone was found once. The chain combines TRBV30 with TRBJ2-5; possible D gene TRBD2, 6 bases. V shed 3 bases and J shed 11 bases, with 16 bases lying between them. This CDR3 region has 12 residues. Germline CDR1 is GTSNPN and CDR2 is SVGIG (reference sequence). CDR3 in amino acids: CAWSFLDREQYF. As DNA, the CDR3 is TGTGCCTGGAGCTTTCTGGACCGGGAGCAGTACTTC.

V usage is TRBV27 and J usage is TRBJ1-2; tentatively, D is TRBD1 (5 bases). Germline loops: CDR1 MNHEY, CDR2 SMNVEV (reference sequence). The CDR3 spans 18 residues. V was shortened by 9 bases and J by 6 bases, with 32 bases between the two germline ends. DNA for the CDR3: TGTGCCAGTACCCCGACCAGGGTACTATCAACTTTGCGTCATGGCTACACCTTC. Encoded protein: CASTPTRVLSTLRHGYTF.

This chain connects TRBV5-4 to TRBJ1-3; 10 nucleotides line up with TRBD1. Germline V gene data show CDR1 as SGHNT and CDR2 as YYREEE (reference sequence). This CDR3 has 16 residues. With V trimmed by 0 bases and J by 4 bases, 4 bases remained unmatched. CDR3 DNA sequence: TGTGCCAGCAGCTTGGGACAGGGGGCGAGAGGAAACACCATATATTTT. This translates into CASSLGQGARGNTIYF.

Regarding this clone: The same CDR3 arises from other DNA sequences in this sample as well. The rearrangement uses TRBV27 and TRBJ1-6; no reliable D call. Looked up from germline, CDR1 is MNHEY and CDR2 is SMNVEV (reference sequence). CDR3 length equals 15 residues. Trimming took 7 bases from V and 0 from J, leaving 10 bases between them. The CDR3 loop reads CASKSGSSYNSPLHF. CDR3 in DNA: TGTGCCAGCAAGTCGGGAAGCTCCTATAATTCACCCCTCCACTTT.

The rearrangement joins TRBV5-4 to TRBJ2-1; 8 bases align to TRBD1. Germline trimming cut 4 bases from V and 0 bases from J; bases unmatched to any gene: 9. There are 17 residues in the CDR3. CDR1 and CDR2 from the germline V gene are SGHNT and YYREEE (reference sequence). In DNA, the CDR3 is TGTGCCAGCAGCCCAAGGACAGGGTTGAGCTCCTACAATGAGCAGTTCTTC. Encoded protein: CASSPRTGLSSYNEQFF.

CDR3 sequence (DNA): TGTGCCAGTAGTATCTATCAGGGGGCCTACGAGCAGTACTTC. It translates to CASSIYQGAYEQYF. This chain joins TRBV19 and TRBJ2-7; the match to TRBD1 covers 7 bases. The CDR3 is 14 amino acids. V dropped 3 bases and J dropped 2; count of bases not matched to a gene: 4. Germline CDR1 reads LNHDA; CDR2 reads SQIVND (reference sequence).

The chain links TRBV5-1 to TRBJ2-6, with 8 bases identical to TRBD1. CDR1 is SGHRS and CDR2 is YFSETQ in the germline V gene. J lost 2 bases, V lost 3 bases, and 1 base had no gene match. The CDR3 has 15 residues. The CDR3 DNA reads as TGCGCCAGCAGCTCACAGGGGGCTGGGGCCAACGTCCTGACTTTC. Amino acid sequence: CASSSQGAGANVLTF.

The V and J genes are TRBV7-6 and TRBJ2-3, with D possibly being TRBD2 (5 bases). Deletions cut 1 base from V and 3 bases from J, with 11 bases between. Germline CDR1 SGHVS, CDR2 FNYEAQ. CDR3 size: 15 residues. The CDR3: CASSLDARGTDTQYF. For the CDR3, the DNA is TGTGCCAGCAGCTTAGATGCCCGCGGGACAGATACGCAGTATTTT.